This TCR beta chain is drawn from a study of T cell responses to AZD1222 COVID-19 vaccine. Measured with immunoSEQ multiplex PCR; TCRdb has only the in-frame clones, and not every one. The sample carries 90,000 to 120,000 clones, around 90% recorded once. Study-level results: Repertoire samples came only from after the peak T cell response. A mostly white British donor set with more females was recruited, and clonal diversity was possibly underestimated.

A word on this clone: The antigen is unknown.

The receptor was derived from an adult in good health. This specimen consisted of peripheral blood, obtained on day 0 of AZD1222 vaccination.

The chain's CDR3 is CASSLYRGEGNQPQHF. Written as DNA, the CDR3 is TGTGCCAGCAGTTTATATCGGGGTGAGGGCAATCAGCCCCAGCATTTT. The J gene is TRBJ1-5, the V gene TRBV27; D not resolved. CDR3 length equals 16 residues. The V gene's germline CDR1 is MNHEY and CDR2 SMNVEV (reference sequence). The V and J ends lost 1 base and 2 bases respectively, with 12 bases between them.